Listed here are 21 T cell receptor beta chains from one sample, sequenced in a study of blood T cell repertoires in COVID-19. Here immunoSEQ multiplex PCR was the method, and the copy in TCRdb shows in-frame clones only, minus some. The sample has 97,000 or so clones, 82% seen once; the top ten hold around 18%. Sequencing input: peripheral blood. The receptors originated from a man older than 75 with acute or convalescent COVID-19.

The J gene is TRBJ1-5, the V gene TRBV4-3; a possible D gene is TRBD1 (6 bases). This CDR3 region has 15 residues. Germline values: CDR1 LGHNA, CDR2 YSLEER. V was clipped by 0 bases and J by 5 bases, with 11 bases between them. CDR3 region: CASSQDQGGDQPQHF. The CDR3 DNA is TGCGCCAGCAGCCAAGATCAAGGGGGGGATCAGCCCCAGCATTTT.

This chain's CDR3 is CASGGTSGSSEQYF. As DNA, the CDR3 is TGCGCCAGTGGGGGGACTAGCGGGAGCAGCGAGCAGTACTTC. This chain links TRBV10-1 with TRBJ2-7; TRBD2 matches at 14 bases. The V segment lost 9 bases and the J segment 6 bases; nucleotides outside the gene matches: 7. Germline V lookup: CDR1 WNHNN, CDR2 SYGVQD (reference sequence). This CDR3 is 14 amino acids long.

The table lists this clone with a count of one. V is TRBV5-1 and J is TRBJ2-3, with 7 bases that match TRBD1. The CDR3 covers 15 residues. Germline CDR1 SGHRS, CDR2 YFSETQ. Trimming removed 6 bases from V and 0 bases from J; junction bases left unmatched: 7. Here the CDR3 reads CASTPGQLSTDTQYF. For the CDR3, the DNA is TGCGCCAGCACCCCGGGACAGCTGAGCACAGATACGCAGTATTTT.

This rearrangement joins TRBV18 to TRBJ1-2, with TRBD1 matching 9 bases. Trimming at V came to 4 bases and at J to 2 bases, leaving 2 bases not matched to a gene. The CDR3 runs to 14 residues. Germline V gene lookup returns CDR1 KGHSH and CDR2 LQKENI. In DNA form, the CDR3 reads TGTGCCAGCTCACAGGGACAGGGAAACTATGGCTACACCTTC. It encodes CASSQGQGNYGYTF. The whole variable domain, filled in from reference TRBV18 and TRBJ1-2, reads NAGVMQNPRHLVRRRGQEARLRCSPMKGHSHVYWYRQLPEEGLKFMVYLQKENIIDESGMPKERFSAEFPKEGPSILRIQQVVRGDSAAYFCASSQGQGNYGYTFGSGTRLTVV.

V and J are TRBV9 and TRBJ2-3, with a weak D call TRBD2 (5 bases). CDR1 and CDR2 (germline): SGDLS, YYNGEE. The V gene lost 2 bases and the J gene lost 2 bases, with 12 bases spanning the gap. This CDR3 spans 15 amino acids. This CDR3 is CASSVSARDTDTQYF. The CDR3, as DNA: TGTGCCAGCAGCGTTAGCGCTCGGGACACAGATACGCAGTATTTT.

The chain uses TRBV3-1 (or the pseudogene TRBV3-2) and TRBJ2-1, with TRBD1 identical over 7 bases. The CDR3 spans 14 residues. Germline trimming cut 7 bases from V and 2 bases from J; bases unmatched to any gene: 5. Germline CDR1 is LGHDT and CDR2 is YNNKEL (reference sequence). The CDR3 coding sequence is TGTGCCAGCATCGGACAGGCCCCCTACAATGAGCAGTTCTTC. This codes for CASIGQAPYNEQFF.

The chain combines TRBV5-1 with TRBJ2-7, with D possibly matching TRBD1 (6 bases). Germline V gene lookup returns CDR1 SGHRS and CDR2 YFSETQ. Trimming took off 2 bases at V and 3 bases at J, with 18 bases between the two ends. The CDR3 is 16 amino acids. In nucleotides, the CDR3 is TGCGCCAGCAGCTTAGACCCAAAGGGGGTGGACTACGAGCAGTACTTC. This gives the protein CASSLDPKGVDYEQYF.

The V call is TRBV2, the J call TRBJ2-7, with 7 bases aligning to TRBD1. Germline V CDR1 and CDR2: SNHLY, FYNNEI. The trim removed 2 bases at V and 1 base at J, leaving 2 bases unmatched. The CDR3 consists of 14 residues. The CDR3 region is CASSEQGVSYEQYF. DNA of the CDR3: TGTGCCAGCAGTGAACAGGGGGTGTCCTACGAGCAGTACTTC.

V and J are TRBV27 and TRBJ1-1; D not certain. V was trimmed by 3 bases and J by 5 bases, leaving 13 bases between them. CDR1 and CDR2 from the germline V gene are MNHEY and SMNVEV (reference sequence). The CDR3 loop spans 14 amino acids. The CDR3 coding sequence is TGTGCCAGCAGTTTTCGTACAGCTGGGACTGAAGCTTTCTTT. Translated, it gives CASSFRTAGTEAFF.

The chain recombines TRBV10-3 with TRBJ1-3, with D possibly matching TRBD1 (6 bases). This CDR3 comprises 12 residues. The germline gives CDR1 ENHRY, CDR2 SYGVKD. V was clipped by 6 bases and J by 7 bases, with 10 bases between them. CDR3: CAISPQGNTIYF. CDR3 DNA sequence: TGTGCCATCAGCCCACAGGGTAACACCATATATTTT.

This chain joins TRBV5-4 and TRBJ2-6; D gene ambiguous. Per germline, CDR1 SGHNT and CDR2 YYREEE (reference sequence). CDR3 length: 15 residues. V was trimmed by 1 base and J by 0 bases, leaving 5 bases between them. The chain's CDR3 is CASSLRSSGANVLTF. CDR3 coding DNA: TGTGCCAGCAGCTTGAGGAGCTCTGGGGCCAACGTCCTGACTTTC.

This clone has only one observation. The rearrangement links TRBV5-6 to TRBJ2-3; D perhaps matches TRBD1 (6 bases). Germline CDR1 is SGHDT and CDR2 is YYEEEE. Trimming removed 4 bases from V and 1 base from J, with 10 bases in between. This CDR3 contains 14 residues. The CDR3, as DNA: TGTGCCAGCAGCCGCAGGGGAGGCACAGATACGCAGTATTTT. Translated, it gives CASSRRGGTDTQYF.

This chain joins TRBV24-1 and TRBJ1-1; maybe TRBD1 (5 bases). The V end was cut by 9 bases, the J end by 5 bases, with 24 bases between. The CDR3 extends over 16 amino acids. Looked up from germline, CDR1 is KGHDR and CDR2 is SFDVKD. CDR3 DNA: TGTGCCACCTCTCCCGGGGGGGTTACACAGGATACTGAAGCTTTCTTT. As protein: CATSPGGVTQDTEAFF.

This clone was detected only once. The rearrangement uses TRBV5-8 and TRBJ1-2, with 9 bases fitting TRBD1. CDR1 and CDR2 from the germline V gene are SGHTS and YDEGEE. With 3 bases clipped from V and 5 bases from J, the junction kept 8 bases outside the gene matches. CDR3 length: 15 residues. The CDR3 reads CASSYAGTGPYGYTF. CDR3 DNA sequence: TGTGCCAGCAGCTATGCCGGGACAGGGCCATATGGCTACACCTTC.

The genes are TRBV7-8 and TRBJ2-1; 11 nucleotides align to TRBD2. This CDR3 spans 17 amino acids. Germline trimming cut 5 bases from V and 12 bases from J; bases unmatched to any gene: 18. Per germline, CDR1 SGHVS and CDR2 FQNEAQ. Here the CDR3 DNA reads TGTGCCAGCAGCGCCGGGACTAGCGGTTCTGTTAGTTGGAGGCAGTTCTTC. Its translation is CASSAGTSGSVSWRQFF.

The V gene is TRBV19, the J gene TRBJ1-5; the match to TRBD1 covers 7 bases. The CDR3 spans 15 residues. Germline V lookup: CDR1 LNHDA, CDR2 SQIVND (reference sequence). The V gene end was trimmed by 4 bases and the J gene end by 3 bases; junction bases not matched to a gene: 6. CDR3 region: CASSTQQGYNQPQHF. The CDR3 DNA is TGTGCCAGTAGTACTCAACAGGGGTACAATCAGCCCCAGCATTTT.

DNA for the CDR3: TGTGCCAGCAGCCCTCAGCGGGCTAGCTCCTACAATGAGCAGTTCTTC. Its protein product is CASSPQRASSYNEQFF. This rearrangement joins TRBV28 to TRBJ2-1; the D gene is possibly TRBD2 (6 bases). Germline CDR1 reads MDHEN; CDR2 reads SYDVKM. The CDR3 consists of 16 residues. V lost 6 bases, J lost 0 bases, and 15 bases lay in between.

The chain couples TRBV6-5 to TRBJ1-3; D is perhaps TRBD1 (6 bases). The CDR3 is 15 residues long. Germline V lookup: CDR1 MNHEY, CDR2 SVGAGI. The germline V and J ends were trimmed by 6 bases and 0 bases, with 12 bases remaining between them. CDR3 protein: CASRVGGASGNTIYF. In DNA form, the CDR3 reads TGTGCCAGCAGGGTGGGGGGGGCCTCTGGAAACACCATATATTTT.

The V gene is TRBV27, the J gene TRBJ2-5; 7 nucleotides align to TRBD1. The ends lost 5 bases at V and 3 bases at J; junction bases unmatched: 3. The germline V gene encodes CDR1 MNHEY and CDR2 SMNVEV (reference sequence). The CDR3 has 13 amino acids. The CDR3 loop is CASSLGQEETQYF. The CDR3 DNA follows: TGTGCCAGCAGTCTAGGACAGGAAGAGACCCAGTACTTC.

In DNA, the CDR3 is TGTGCCAGCAGCCAGGCTGGACAGGGGGCGGTTTCACCCCTCCACTTT. Translated: CASSQAGQGAVSPLHF. V and J are TRBV3-1 (or the pseudogene TRBV3-2) and TRBJ1-6; TRBD1 agrees at 11 bases. Germline V CDR1 and CDR2: LGHDT, YNNKEL (reference sequence). The CDR3 is 16 residues long. The J segment lost 9 bases and the V segment lost 3 bases, leaving 7 bases of the junction unmatched.

This chain links TRBV29-1 with TRBJ2-2; unclear D gene. Germline CDR1 reads SQVTM; CDR2 reads ANQGSEA. The CDR3 is made up of 11 amino acids. V dropped 7 bases and J dropped 6 bases, with 9 bases sitting between them. The DNA of the CDR3 is TGCAGCGCCCTTGAGCCCGGGGAGCTGTTTTTT. Translated, it gives CSALEPGELFF.